The next 32 T cell receptor beta chains were all read from a single sample in a study of blood T cell repertoires in COVID-19. Produced via immunoSEQ multiplex PCR; TCRdb's table is partial and in-frame only. The data hold tens of thousands of clones, with around nine tenths observed a single time. Sequencing used peripheral blood. Receptors originate from a woman in her fifties or sixties with acute or convalescent COVID-19.

The CDR3 is CASSWGQGETQYF. The DNA for the CDR3 is TGTGCCAGCAGCTGGGGACAGGGCGAGACCCAGTACTTC. The chain couples TRBV5-6 to TRBJ2-5; 9 bases fit TRBD1. With 3 bases clipped from V and 5 bases from J, the junction kept 2 bases outside the gene matches. The CDR3 consists of 13 residues. Germline V gene data show CDR1 as SGHDT and CDR2 as YYEEEE. Full variable domain (remainder filled in from reference TRBV5-6 and TRBJ2-5): DAGVTQSPTHLIKTRGQQVTLRCSPKSGHDTVSWYQQALGQGPQFIFQYYEEEERQRGNFPDRFSGHQFPNYSSELNVNALLLGDSALYLCASSWGQGETQYFGPGTRLLVL.

J is TRBJ2-7 and V is TRBV28; the match to TRBD1 covers 7 bases. V lost 4 bases and J lost 3; bases outside the gene matches: 0. Germline assignment: CDR1 MDHEN and CDR2 SYDVKM. This CDR3 comprises 12 residues. CDR3 in amino acids: CASSSGGYEQYV. In nucleotides, the CDR3 is TGTGCCAGCAGTTCAGGGGGCTACGAGCAGTACGTC.

This clone was picked up one time. The gene calls are TRBV5-1 and TRBJ2-2, with D perhaps TRBD1 (6 bases). Germline CDR1 reads SGHRS; CDR2 reads YFSETQ. The CDR3 sequence is 15 residues long. Between the trimmed V and J ends, which lost 4 bases and 3 bases, there was a span of 13 bases. The CDR3 sequence is CASSVRDTHTGELFF. The DNA for the CDR3 is TGCGCCAGCAGCGTAAGGGACACCCACACCGGGGAGCTGTTTTTT. The complete variable domain, with remaining parts taken from reference TRBV5-1 and TRBJ2-2, reads KAGVTQTPRYLIKTRGQQVTLSCSPISGHRSVSWYQQTPGQGLQFLFEYFSETQRNKGNFPGRFSGRQFSNSRSEMNVSTLELGDSALYLCASSVRDTHTGELFFGEGSRLTVL.

The chain uses TRBV7-2 and TRBJ2-1; 10 positions match TRBD2. Germline V gene lookup returns CDR1 SGHTA and CDR2 FQGNSA. The length of the CDR3 is 17 residues. Trimming took 5 bases from V and 9 from J; bases not matched to a gene: 16. CDR3 coding DNA: TGTGCCAGCAGCCCCTCGGGGTCTAGCGGGAGTCTTGGTGAGCAGTTCTTC. This encodes CASSPSGSSGSLGEQFF.

This chain connects TRBV5-4 to TRBJ2-4; TRBD1 aligns across 7 bases. This CDR3 is built from 14 residues. Germline V gives CDR1 SGHNT, CDR2 YYREEE (reference sequence). V shed 3 bases and J 2 bases; nucleotides not matched to a gene: 2. In nucleotides, the CDR3 is TGTGCCAGCAGCTCGACAGGGTCCAAAAACATTCAGTACTTC. Translating gives CASSSTGSKNIQYF.

This chain connects TRBV24-1 to TRBJ1-2; 10 bases are shared with TRBD1. With V trimmed by 5 bases and J by 3 bases, 5 bases remained unmatched. The germline gives CDR1 KGHDR, CDR2 SFDVKD. The CDR3 covers 15 residues. The CDR3 spells CATSGGTGADYGYTF. For the CDR3, the DNA is TGTGCCACCAGTGGAGGGACAGGGGCGGACTATGGCTACACCTTC.

In DNA form, the CDR3 reads TGTGCCAGCAGTAGGACAGGGGAAGGGGATCAGCCCCAGCATTTT. Its translation: CASSRTGEGDQPQHF. The rearrangement links TRBV6-2 or TRBV6-3 to TRBJ1-5, with 9 positions matching TRBD1. The V and J ends lost 5 bases and 5 bases, in that order; junction bases with no gene match: 7. Germline V gene data show CDR1 as MNHEY and CDR2 as SVGEGT. This CDR3 spans 15 amino acids.

This rearrangement joins TRBV28 to TRBJ1-3, with D perhaps TRBD1 (5 bases). Germline V gene lookup returns CDR1 MDHEN and CDR2 SYDVKM. Trimming removed 5 bases at V and 0 bases at J, with 11 bases between. The CDR3 extends over 15 amino acids. As DNA, the CDR3 is TGTGCCAGCAGTCGATACCAGGGCTCTGGAAACACCATATATTTT. This encodes CASSRYQGSGNTIYF.

The chain uses TRBV19 and TRBJ2-1; 7 bases line up with TRBD2. CDR3 length: 12 residues. CDR1 and CDR2 (germline): LNHDA, SQIVND (reference sequence). Trimming at V came to 4 bases and at J to 8 bases, leaving 2 bases not matched to a gene. CDR3 residues: CASSTLADEQFF. The CDR3, as DNA: TGTGCCAGTAGTACGCTAGCGGATGAGCAGTTCTTC.

This chain joins TRBV3-1 (or the pseudogene TRBV3-2) and TRBJ1-4, with D uncertain. Germline loops: CDR1 LGHDT, CDR2 YNNKEL (reference sequence). CDR3 size: 16 residues. The V end lost 0 bases, the J end lost 7 bases, and 15 bases lay between the germline ends. CDR3 protein: CASSQEGGISGEKLFF. Written as DNA, the CDR3 is TGTGCCAGCAGCCAAGAAGGAGGAATCTCTGGTGAAAAACTGTTTTTT.

The chain couples TRBV18 to TRBJ2-5; TRBD1 aligns across 7 bases. The CDR3 runs to 15 residues. V shed 3 bases and J 5 bases; nucleotides not matched to a gene: 9. In germline, CDR1 is KGHSH, CDR2 LQKENI. CDR3 bases: TGTGCCAGCTCACCCGTCACAGGGGCCGGGGAGACCCAGTACTTC. Amino acids: CASSPVTGAGETQYF. The full variable domain, with the rest looked up from reference TRBV18 and TRBJ2-5, is NAGVMQNPRHLVRRRGQEARLRCSPMKGHSHVYWYRQLPEEGLKFMVYLQKENIIDESGMPKERFSAEFPKEGPSILRIQQVVRGDSAAYFCASSPVTGAGETQYFGPGTRLLVL.

This clone was picked up one time. The chain links TRBV29-1 to TRBJ1-1, with 9 nucleotides matching TRBD1. Germline V gene sequence: CDR1 SQVTM, CDR2 ANQGSEA. V dropped 7 bases and J dropped 0; count of bases not matched to a gene: 12. The CDR3 totals 16 residues. The CDR3 loop reads CSGTIAWTGVNTEAFF. DNA of the CDR3: TGCAGCGGTACTATCGCTTGGACAGGGGTGAACACTGAAGCTTTCTTT.

This chain links TRBV5-1 with TRBJ2-7; 10 bases are shared with TRBD1. This CDR3 spans 16 amino acids. Germline values: CDR1 SGHRS, CDR2 YFSETQ. Trimming took 4 bases from V and 0 from J; bases not matched to a gene: 7. The CDR3 protein is CASSKRDRGSSYEQYV. CDR3 bases: TGCGCCAGCAGCAAACGGGACAGGGGAAGCTCCTACGAGCAGTACGTC.

V and J are TRBV6-1 and TRBJ1-4, with 8 bases aligning to TRBD1. The ends lost 0 bases at V and 9 bases at J; junction bases unmatched: 9. CDR3 length equals 16 residues. Germline CDR1 reads MNHNS; CDR2 reads SASEGT. The CDR3 DNA is TGTGCCAGCAGTGAAGCGCGGGGACAGGCAGCGAAAAAACTGTTTTTT. This codes for CASSEARGQAAKKLFF.

The V gene is TRBV19, the J gene TRBJ1-1; 11 positions agree with TRBD1. Germline V gene lookup returns CDR1 LNHDA and CDR2 SQIVND (reference sequence). V lost 4 bases and J lost 10; bases outside the gene matches: 8. CDR3 length: 14 residues. The CDR3 DNA follows: TGTGCCAGTAGTAAAGGACAGGGGGCGAGAGGAGCTTTCTTT. This translates into CASSKGQGARGAFF.

V usage is TRBV28 and J usage is TRBJ1-6; D gene ambiguous. The germline V gene encodes CDR1 MDHEN and CDR2 SYDVKM. The germline V and J ends were trimmed by 3 bases and 13 bases, with 16 bases remaining between them. This CDR3 spans 14 amino acids. The chain's CDR3 is CASSFNVPGSPLHF. The CDR3 DNA sequence: TGTGCCAGCAGTTTCAACGTGCCTGGCTCCCCCCTCCACTTT.

This clone was observed a single time. The rearrangement links TRBV5-5 to TRBJ2-3; D not certain. The V gene's germline CDR1 is SGHKS and CDR2 YYEKEE (reference sequence). Trimming took 0 bases from V and 3 from J, leaving 11 bases between them. The CDR3 contains 15 residues. CDR3 bases: TGTGCCAGCAGCTTGGCAGGCCTTGTAACAGATACGCAGTATTTT. It is translated as CASSLAGLVTDTQYF.

The chain uses TRBV9 and TRBJ2-1, with 7 bases lining up with TRBD2. The junction had 3 bases not matched to a gene; V was cut back by 0 bases and J by 6 bases. The V gene's germline CDR1 is SGDLS and CDR2 YYNGEE. The CDR3 spans 14 residues. The CDR3 bases are TGTGCCAGCAGCGTAGCTACTAGCGCCAATGAGCAGTTCTTC. Its translation: CASSVATSANEQFF.

This sequence joins TRBV6-6 and TRBJ1-2, with TRBD1 matching 10 bases. V shed 6 bases and J 6 bases; nucleotides not matched to a gene: 7. From germline, CDR1 is MNHNY and CDR2 SVGAGI (reference sequence). The CDR3 is 14 residues long. CDR3 sequence (DNA): TGTGCCAGCAGATTCTCCGGGACAGGGGATGGCTACACCTTC. This encodes CASRFSGTGDGYTF.

This chain joins TRBV5-1 and TRBJ1-3, with D possibly matching TRBD1 (5 bases). The CDR3 consists of 16 residues. Trimming cost V 0 bases and J 0 bases, with 10 bases left between them. Germline CDR1 reads SGHRS; CDR2 reads YFSETQ. CDR3 bases: TGCGCCAGCAGCTTGGCGACGACAGACTCTGGAAACACCATATATTTT. Protein sequence: CASSLATTDSGNTIYF.

This chain connects TRBV11-2 to TRBJ1-3; 8 bases fit TRBD1. Germline CDR1 is SGHAT and CDR2 is FQNNGV. This CDR3 comprises 15 residues. V shed 5 bases, J shed 2 bases, and the junction held 5 bases outside the gene matches. CDR3 bases: TGTGCCAGCAGCCATACAGGGGGTGCTGGAAACACCATATATTTT. As protein: CASSHTGGAGNTIYF.

This clone was detected a few times. The chain joins TRBV5-5 to TRBJ2-2, with TRBD1 identical over 8 bases. The CDR3 loop spans 15 amino acids. Germline V gives CDR1 SGHKS, CDR2 YYEKEE (reference sequence). V shed 2 bases and J 6 bases; nucleotides not matched to a gene: 6. DNA of the CDR3: TGTGCCAGCAGCTTCCAGGACAGGGATCCCGGGGAGCTGTTTTTT. As protein: CASSFQDRDPGELFF. The full variable domain, rest sourced from reference TRBV5-5 and TRBJ2-2, is DAGVTQSPTHLIKTRGQQVTLRCSPISGHKSVSWYQQVLGQGPQFIFQYYEKEERGRGNFPDRFSARQFPNYSSELNVNALLLGDSALYLCASSFQDRDPGELFFGEGSRLTVL.

The J gene is TRBJ2-1, the V gene TRBV9; tentative D call: TRBD2 (6 bases). Germline V gives CDR1 SGDLS, CDR2 YYNGEE. V shed 3 bases and J shed 2 bases, with 12 bases lying between them. The CDR3 extends over 15 amino acids. The CDR3 sequence: CASSDSGTPYNEQFF. The CDR3 region has the DNA TGTGCCAGCAGCGATAGCGGAACTCCCTACAATGAGCAGTTCTTC.

Note on this clone: The CDR3 does not end in the conserved phenylalanine or tryptophan, so this is likely a read error. It is unclear where the CDR3 begins or ends on the DNA, so no DNA is shown, and the CDR3 is as TCRdb lists it. The V and J genes are TRBV7-9 and TRBJ2-3; the D segment call TRBD2 is taken from the table without a DNA check. CDR1 and CDR2 from the germline V gene are SEHNR and FQNEAQ (reference sequence). The CDR3 is 13 residues long, ends included. Here the CDR3 reads CASSLMGGTRVTL.

The chain recombines TRBV18 with TRBJ2-3; 9 nucleotides agree with TRBD1. This CDR3 comprises 16 residues. The J segment lost 4 bases and the V segment lost 1 base, leaving 6 bases of the junction unmatched. CDR1 KGHSH and CDR2 LQKENI come from the germline V gene. The CDR3 coding sequence is TGTGCCAGCTCACCACATGGACAGGGGTTTGCAGATACGCAGTATTTT. This codes for CASSPHGQGFADTQYF.

This clone was counted only a few times. The V call is TRBV2, the J call TRBJ2-5, with TRBD1 matching over 8 bases. Trimming removed 3 bases from V and 4 bases from J; junction bases left unmatched: 7. This CDR3 region has 15 residues. Germline V gene sequence: CDR1 SNHLY, CDR2 FYNNEI. The CDR3 region has the DNA TGTGCCAGCAGTGAGGAGGACAGGGTGGGAGAGACCCAGTACTTC. Protein sequence: CASSEEDRVGETQYF.

The V call is TRBV28, the J call TRBJ2-3, with D perhaps TRBD2 (5 bases). Germline values: CDR1 MDHEN, CDR2 SYDVKM. The CDR3 spans 14 residues. V was trimmed by 7 bases and J by 7 bases, leaving 18 bases between them. In DNA, the CDR3 is TGTGCCAGCACAGCCTCGAGGGCCGTATATACGCAGTATTTT. Its protein product is CASTASRAVYTQYF.

The chain carries TRBV5-4 and TRBJ1-2, with D possibly TRBD1 on 6 matching bases. V shed 6 bases and J shed 3 bases, with 15 bases lying between them. The germline CDR1 and CDR2 sequences are SGHNT and YYREEE (reference sequence). This CDR3 contains 14 residues. The DNA for the CDR3 is TGTGCCAGCACCACTCAACAGGGTGACTATGGCTACACCTTC. This codes for CASTTQQGDYGYTF.

The chain employs TRBV5-4 and TRBJ1-1; a weak D match, TRBD1 (5 bases). Germline lookup yields CDR1 SGHNT and CDR2 YYREEE (reference sequence). The CDR3 contains 15 residues. Trimming cost V 0 bases and J 3 bases, with 12 bases left between them. CDR3 sequence: CASSLALDSYTEAFF. In nucleotides, the CDR3 is TGTGCCAGCAGCTTGGCTCTTGACAGTTACACTGAAGCTTTCTTT.

This clone was observed a single time. The chain uses TRBV2 and TRBJ1-4, with 10 bases fitting TRBD1. With 6 bases clipped from V and 7 bases from J, the junction kept 8 bases outside the gene matches. Germline V gene lookup returns CDR1 SNHLY and CDR2 FYNNEI. There are 15 residues in the CDR3. The CDR3 coding sequence is TGTGCCAGCAGCGAGACAGGGGGCAGGAGTGAAAAACTGTTTTTT. This sequence encodes CASSETGGRSEKLFF.

This sequence joins TRBV5-1 and TRBJ2-2; 8 nucleotides align to TRBD1. The CDR3 sequence is 15 residues long. Germline V gives CDR1 SGHRS, CDR2 YFSETQ. The J segment lost 3 bases and the V segment lost 0 bases, leaving 1 base of the junction unmatched. The CDR3 DNA follows: TGCGCCAGCAGCTTGGCGGACAGGGACACCGGGGAGCTGTTTTTT. Protein: CASSLADRDTGELFF.

The chain carries TRBV3-1 (or the pseudogene TRBV3-2) and TRBJ2-3, with TRBD2 identical over 14 bases. Per germline, CDR1 LGHDT and CDR2 YNNKEL (reference sequence). The CDR3 loop spans 16 amino acids. V was pared by 1 base and J by 3 bases, with 0 bases of the junction left unmatched. This CDR3 is CASSQGLAGGTDTQYF. DNA for the CDR3: TGTGCCAGCAGCCAAGGACTAGCGGGGGGGACAGATACGCAGTATTTT.